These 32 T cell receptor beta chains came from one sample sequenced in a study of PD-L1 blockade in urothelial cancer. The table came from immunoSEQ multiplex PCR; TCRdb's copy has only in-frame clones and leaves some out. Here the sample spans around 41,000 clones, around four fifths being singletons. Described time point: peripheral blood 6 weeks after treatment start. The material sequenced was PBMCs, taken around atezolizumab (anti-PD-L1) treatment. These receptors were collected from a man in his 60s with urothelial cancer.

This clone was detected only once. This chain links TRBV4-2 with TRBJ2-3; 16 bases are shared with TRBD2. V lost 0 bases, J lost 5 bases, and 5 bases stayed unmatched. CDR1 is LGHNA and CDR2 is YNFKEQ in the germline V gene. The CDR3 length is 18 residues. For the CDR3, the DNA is TGTGCCAGCAGCCAAGATCTAGGGACTAGCGGGGGGGGAGATACGCAGTATTTT. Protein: CASSQDLGTSGGGDTQYF.

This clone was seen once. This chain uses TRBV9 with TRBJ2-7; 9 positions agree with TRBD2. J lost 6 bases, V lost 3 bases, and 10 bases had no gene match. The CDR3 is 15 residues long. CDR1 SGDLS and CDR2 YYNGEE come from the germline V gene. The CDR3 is CASSGGGGGAIEQYF. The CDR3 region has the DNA TGTGCCAGCAGCGGAGGGGGCGGGGGGGCCATCGAGCAGTACTTC.

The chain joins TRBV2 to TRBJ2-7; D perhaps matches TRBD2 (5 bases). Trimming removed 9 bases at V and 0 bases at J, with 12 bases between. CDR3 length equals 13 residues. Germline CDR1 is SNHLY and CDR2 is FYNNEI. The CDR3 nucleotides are TGTGCCAGTTCCAGCGGATTCTCCTACGAGCAGTACTTC. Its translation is CASSSGFSYEQYF.

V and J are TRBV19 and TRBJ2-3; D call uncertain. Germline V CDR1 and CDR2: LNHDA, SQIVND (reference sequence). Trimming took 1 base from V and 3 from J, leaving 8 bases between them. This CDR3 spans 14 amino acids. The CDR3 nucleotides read TGTGCCAGTAGTATAGTCGGTAAAACAGATACGCAGTATTTT. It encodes CASSIVGKTDTQYF. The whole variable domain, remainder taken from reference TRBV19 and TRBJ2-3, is DGGITQSPKYLFRKEGQNVTLSCEQNLNHDAMYWYRQDPGQGLRLIYYSQIVNDFQKGDIAEGYSVSREKKESFPLTVTSAQKNPTAFYLCASSIVGKTDTQYFGPGTRLTVL.

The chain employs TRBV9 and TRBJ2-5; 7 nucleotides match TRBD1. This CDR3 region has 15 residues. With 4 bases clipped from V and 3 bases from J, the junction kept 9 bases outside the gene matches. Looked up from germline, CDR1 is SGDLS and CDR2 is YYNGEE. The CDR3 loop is CASSPRTGGEETQYF. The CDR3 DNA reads TGTGCCAGCAGCCCGCGGACAGGAGGAGAAGAGACCCAGTACTTC.

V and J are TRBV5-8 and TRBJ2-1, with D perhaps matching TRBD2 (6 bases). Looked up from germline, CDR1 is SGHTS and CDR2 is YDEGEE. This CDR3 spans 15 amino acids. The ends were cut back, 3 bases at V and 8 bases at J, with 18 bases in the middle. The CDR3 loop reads CASSSGFGGGDEQFF. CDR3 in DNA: TGTGCCAGCAGCTCCGGGTTTGGTGGCGGGGATGAGCAGTTCTTC.

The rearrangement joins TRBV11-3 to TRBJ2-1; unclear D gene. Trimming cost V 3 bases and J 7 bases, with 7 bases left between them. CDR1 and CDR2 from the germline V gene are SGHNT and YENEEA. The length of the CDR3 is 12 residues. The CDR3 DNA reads TGTGCCAGCAGCTTCCTCGGTAATGAGCAGTTCTTC. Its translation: CASSFLGNEQFF.

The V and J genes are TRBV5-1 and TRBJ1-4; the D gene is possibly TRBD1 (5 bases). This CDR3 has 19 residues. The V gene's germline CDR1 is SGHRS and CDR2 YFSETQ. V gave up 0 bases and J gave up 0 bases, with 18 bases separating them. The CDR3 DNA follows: TGCGCCAGCAGCTTGGACAGGACCGACCCGACCGCAACTAATGAAAAACTGTTTTTT. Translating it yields CASSLDRTDPTATNEKLFF.

CDR3 sequence (DNA): TGTGCCAGCAGTTTAAAACGGAGTCTCGCGTCGGCTTTCTTT. Translating gives CASSLKRSLASAFF. This rearrangement joins TRBV27 to TRBJ1-1; D ambiguous. V lost 2 bases and J 11 bases, leaving 18 bases between the germline ends. The CDR3 loop spans 14 amino acids. Germline V gene data show CDR1 as MNHEY and CDR2 as SMNVEV (reference sequence).

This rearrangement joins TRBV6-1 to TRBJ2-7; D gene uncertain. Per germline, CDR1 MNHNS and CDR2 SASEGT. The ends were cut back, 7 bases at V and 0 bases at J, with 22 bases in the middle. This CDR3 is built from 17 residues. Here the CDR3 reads CASTQAPTESSSYEQYF. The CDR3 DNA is TGTGCCAGCACTCAAGCCCCCACAGAGTCATCCTCCTACGAGCAGTACTTC.

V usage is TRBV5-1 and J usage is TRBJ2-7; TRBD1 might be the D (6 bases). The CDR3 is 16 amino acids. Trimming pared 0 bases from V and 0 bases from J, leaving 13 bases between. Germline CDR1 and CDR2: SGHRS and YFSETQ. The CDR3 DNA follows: TGCGCCAGCAGCTTGGTAATGGACAGTAGCTCCTACGAGCAGTACTTC. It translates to CASSLVMDSSSYEQYF.

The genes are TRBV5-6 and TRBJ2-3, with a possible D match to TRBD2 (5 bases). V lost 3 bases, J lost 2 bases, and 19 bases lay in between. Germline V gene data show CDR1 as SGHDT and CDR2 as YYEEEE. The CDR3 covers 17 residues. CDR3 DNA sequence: TGTGCCAGCAGCTCACCGACGCGGGCGGATATCACAGATACGCAGTATTTT. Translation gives CASSSPTRADITDTQYF. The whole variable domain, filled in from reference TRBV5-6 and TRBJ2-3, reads DAGVTQSPTHLIKTRGQQVTLRCSPKSGHDTVSWYQQALGQGPQFIFQYYEEEERQRGNFPDRFSGHQFPNYSSELNVNALLLGDSALYLCASSSPTRADITDTQYFGPGTRLTVL.

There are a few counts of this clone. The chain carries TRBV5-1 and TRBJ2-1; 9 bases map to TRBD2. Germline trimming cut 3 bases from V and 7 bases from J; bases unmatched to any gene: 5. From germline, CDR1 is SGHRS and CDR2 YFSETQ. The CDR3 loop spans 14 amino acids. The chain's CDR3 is CASSYSGGENEQFF. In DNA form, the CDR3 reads TGCGCCAGCAGCTATAGCGGGGGAGAGAATGAGCAGTTCTTC.

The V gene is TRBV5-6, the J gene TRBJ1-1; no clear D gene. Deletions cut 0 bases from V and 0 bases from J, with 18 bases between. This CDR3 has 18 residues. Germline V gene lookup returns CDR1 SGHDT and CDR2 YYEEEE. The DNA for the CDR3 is TGTGCCAGCAGCTTGGGTGCCGATTCGGGAGGTCTGAACACTGAAGCTTTCTTT. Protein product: CASSLGADSGGLNTEAFF.

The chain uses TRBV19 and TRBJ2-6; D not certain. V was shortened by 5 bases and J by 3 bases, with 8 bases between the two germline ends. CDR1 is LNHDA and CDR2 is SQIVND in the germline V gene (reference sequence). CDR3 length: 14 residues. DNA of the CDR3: TGTGCCAGTAGTCCAGGATTTGGGGCCAACGTCCTGACTTTC. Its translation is CASSPGFGANVLTF.

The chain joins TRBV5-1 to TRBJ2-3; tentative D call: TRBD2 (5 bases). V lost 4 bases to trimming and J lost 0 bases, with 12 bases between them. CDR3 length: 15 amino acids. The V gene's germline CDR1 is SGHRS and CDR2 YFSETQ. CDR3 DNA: TGCGCCAGCAGCGCCCTCCCGGGGAGCACAGATACGCAGTATTTT. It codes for CASSALPGSTDTQYF. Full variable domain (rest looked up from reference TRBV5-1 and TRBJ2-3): KAGVTQTPRYLIKTRGQQVTLSCSPISGHRSVSWYQQTPGQGLQFLFEYFSETQRNKGNFPGRFSGRQFSNSRSEMNVSTLELGDSALYLCASSALPGSTDTQYFGPGTRLTVL.

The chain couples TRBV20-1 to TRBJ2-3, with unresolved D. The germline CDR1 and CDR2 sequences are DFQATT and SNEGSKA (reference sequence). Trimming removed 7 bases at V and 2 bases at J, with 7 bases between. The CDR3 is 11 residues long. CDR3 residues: CSGEDTDTQYF. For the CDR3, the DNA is TGCAGTGGAGAGGACACAGATACGCAGTATTTT.

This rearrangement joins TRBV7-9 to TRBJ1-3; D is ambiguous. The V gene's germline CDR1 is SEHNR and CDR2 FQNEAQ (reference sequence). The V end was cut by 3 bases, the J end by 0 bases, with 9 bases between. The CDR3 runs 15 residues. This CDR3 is CASSFETSSGNTIYF. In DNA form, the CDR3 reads TGTGCCAGCAGCTTTGAAACGAGCTCTGGAAACACCATATATTTT.

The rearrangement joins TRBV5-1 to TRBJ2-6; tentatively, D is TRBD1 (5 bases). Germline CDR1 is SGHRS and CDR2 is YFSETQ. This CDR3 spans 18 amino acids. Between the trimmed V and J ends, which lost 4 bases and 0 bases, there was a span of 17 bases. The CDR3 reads CASSVATGDNSGANVLTF. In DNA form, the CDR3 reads TGCGCCAGCAGCGTGGCCACAGGTGATAACTCTGGGGCCAACGTCCTGACTTTC.

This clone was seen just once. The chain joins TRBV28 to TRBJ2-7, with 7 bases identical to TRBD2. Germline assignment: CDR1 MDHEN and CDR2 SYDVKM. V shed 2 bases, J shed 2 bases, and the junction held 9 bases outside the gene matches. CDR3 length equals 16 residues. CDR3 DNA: TGTGCCAGCAGTTTAGGGGGGGTCGGGGTCCCCTACGAGCAGTACTTC. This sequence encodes CASSLGGVGVPYEQYF.

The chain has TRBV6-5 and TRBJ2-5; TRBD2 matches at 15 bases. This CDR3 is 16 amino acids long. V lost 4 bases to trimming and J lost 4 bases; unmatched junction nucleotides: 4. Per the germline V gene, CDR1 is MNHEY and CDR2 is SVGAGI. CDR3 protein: CASSLGLAGGRETQYF. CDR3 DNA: TGTGCCAGCAGTTTGGGACTAGCGGGGGGAAGAGAGACCCAGTACTTC.

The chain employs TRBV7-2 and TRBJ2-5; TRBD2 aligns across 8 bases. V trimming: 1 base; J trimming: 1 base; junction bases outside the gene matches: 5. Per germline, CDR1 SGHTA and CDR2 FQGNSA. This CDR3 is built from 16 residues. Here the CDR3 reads CASSLGSAGVQETQYF. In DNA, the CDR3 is TGTGCCAGCAGCTTAGGGTCAGCGGGGGTCCAAGAGACCCAGTACTTC.

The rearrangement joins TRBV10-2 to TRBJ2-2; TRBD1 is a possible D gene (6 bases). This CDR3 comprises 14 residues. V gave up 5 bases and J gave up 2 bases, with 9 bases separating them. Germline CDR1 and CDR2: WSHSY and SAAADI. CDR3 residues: CASSRTDNTGELFF. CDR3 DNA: TGCGCCAGCAGTCGGACAGACAACACCGGGGAGCTGTTTTTT.

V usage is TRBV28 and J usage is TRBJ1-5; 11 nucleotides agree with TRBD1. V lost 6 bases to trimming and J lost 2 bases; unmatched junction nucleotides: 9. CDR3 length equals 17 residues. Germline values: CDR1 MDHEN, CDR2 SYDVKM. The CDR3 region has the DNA TGTGCCAGCAGATCCTCCGGACAGGGGGCCCGCAATCAGCCCCAGCATTTT. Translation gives CASRSSGQGARNQPQHF.

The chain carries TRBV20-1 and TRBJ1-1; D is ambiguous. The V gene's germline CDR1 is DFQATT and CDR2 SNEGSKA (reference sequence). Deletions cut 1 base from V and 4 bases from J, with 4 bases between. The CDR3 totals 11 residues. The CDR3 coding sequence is TGCAGTGCTAGAGGGAGCACTGAAGCTTTCTTT. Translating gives CSARGSTEAFF.

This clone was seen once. The CDR3 loop reads CASSLAGGRVDPNYGYTF. In DNA, the CDR3 is TGTGCCAGCAGCTTGGCAGGGGGCCGGGTGGATCCTAACTATGGCTACACCTTC. V and J are TRBV5-4 and TRBJ1-2; 8 bases are shared with TRBD1. CDR1 is SGHNT, CDR2 YYREEE, per germline (reference sequence). This CDR3 is built from 18 residues. Losses at the gene ends were 0 bases for V and 0 bases for J; bases not matched to a gene: 10.

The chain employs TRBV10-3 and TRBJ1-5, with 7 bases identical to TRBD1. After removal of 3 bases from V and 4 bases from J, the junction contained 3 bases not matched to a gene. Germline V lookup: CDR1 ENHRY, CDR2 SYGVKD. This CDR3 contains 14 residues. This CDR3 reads CAISDGQENQPQHF. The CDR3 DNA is TGTGCCATCAGTGACGGACAGGAGAATCAGCCCCAGCATTTT.

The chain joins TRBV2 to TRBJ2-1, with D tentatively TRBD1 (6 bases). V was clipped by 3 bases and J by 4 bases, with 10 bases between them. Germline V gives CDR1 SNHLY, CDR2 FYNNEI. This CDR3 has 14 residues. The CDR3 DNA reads TGTGCCAGCAGTGATAGGACAGCATACAATGAGCAGTTCTTC. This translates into CASSDRTAYNEQFF.

The CDR3 DNA follows: TGTGCCAGCACCTGGGACGGGAGCTCTGGGGCCAACGTCCTGACTTTC. This gives the protein CASTWDGSSGANVLTF. The gene calls are TRBV2 and TRBJ2-6; D possibly corresponds to TRBD2 (6 bases). From germline, CDR1 is SNHLY and CDR2 FYNNEI. The V and J ends lost 7 bases and 0 bases respectively, with 13 bases between them. The CDR3 is made up of 16 amino acids.

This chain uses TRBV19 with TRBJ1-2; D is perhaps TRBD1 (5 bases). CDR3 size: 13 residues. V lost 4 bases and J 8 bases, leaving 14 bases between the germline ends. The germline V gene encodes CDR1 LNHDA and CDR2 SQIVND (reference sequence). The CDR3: CASSRQGSGGYTF. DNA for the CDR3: TGTGCCAGTAGTAGGCAGGGATCGGGCGGCTACACCTTC. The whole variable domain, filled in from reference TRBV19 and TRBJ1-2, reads DGGITQSPKYLFRKEGQNVTLSCEQNLNHDAMYWYRQDPGQGLRLIYYSQIVNDFQKGDIAEGYSVSREKKESFPLTVTSAQKNPTAFYLCASSRQGSGGYTFGSGTRLTVV.

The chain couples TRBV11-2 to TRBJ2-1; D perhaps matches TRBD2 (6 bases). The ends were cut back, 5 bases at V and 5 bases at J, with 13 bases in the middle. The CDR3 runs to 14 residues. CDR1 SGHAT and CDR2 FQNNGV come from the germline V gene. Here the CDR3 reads CASSRGTFNNEQFF. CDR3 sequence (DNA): TGTGCCAGCAGCCGCGGGACTTTTAACAATGAGCAGTTCTTC.

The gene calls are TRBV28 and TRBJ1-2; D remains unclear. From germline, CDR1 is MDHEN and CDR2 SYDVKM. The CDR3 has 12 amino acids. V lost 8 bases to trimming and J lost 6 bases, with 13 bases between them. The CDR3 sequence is CASLGGWDGYTF. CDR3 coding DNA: TGTGCCAGCCTGGGAGGGTGGGATGGCTACACCTTC.